These 27 T cell receptor beta chains were sequenced from one sample in a study of CD4+ T cells in melanoma. Sequencing used immunoSEQ multiplex PCR; TCRdb keeps in-frame clones, though not all of them. The sample lists some 120,000 clones, 92% seen once, with 2.5% to 3.5% in the top ten. Sequencing input: peripheral blood. All receptors derive from a human donor with melanoma.

The rearrangement links TRBV27 to TRBJ1-5; D might be TRBD1 (6 bases). Trimming removed 5 bases at V and 3 bases at J, with 23 bases between. CDR3 length equals 18 residues. CDR1 MNHEY and CDR2 SMNVEV come from the germline V gene (reference sequence). Here the CDR3 reads CASSDLGPETGLNQPQHF. In nucleotides, the CDR3 is TGTGCCAGCAGTGACCTGGGGCCCGAGACAGGCCTCAATCAGCCCCAGCATTTT.

The rearrangement links TRBV7-3 to TRBJ2-5, with D perhaps being TRBD1 or TRBD2 (5 bases each). V dropped 5 bases and J dropped 0 bases, with 7 bases sitting between them. Per the germline V gene, CDR1 is SGHTA and CDR2 is FQGTGA. The CDR3 runs to 13 residues. The CDR3 region has the DNA TGTGCCAGCAGCCAGGGACACCAAGAGACCCAGTACTTC. It is translated as CASSQGHQETQYF.

The chain recombines TRBV4-2 with TRBJ2-3; tentatively, D is TRBD2 (6 bases). The CDR3 spans 15 residues. V lost 8 bases and J lost 0, with 15 bases in between. Germline V lookup: CDR1 LGHNA, CDR2 YNFKEQ. CDR3 loop: CASSSEGRSTDTQYF. The DNA of the CDR3 is TGTGCCAGCTCCTCGGAGGGGAGGAGCACAGATACGCAGTATTTT.

The chain uses TRBV5-1 and TRBJ2-5; D tentatively reads TRBD1 or TRBD2 (5 bases each). Germline values: CDR1 SGHRS, CDR2 YFSETQ. The length of the CDR3 is 14 residues. The germline V and J ends were trimmed by 5 bases and 1 base, with 12 bases remaining between them. DNA of the CDR3: TGCGCCAGCAGTGTGGGACGGATCCAAGAGACCCAGTACTTC. It translates to CASSVGRIQETQYF.

V is TRBV19 and J is TRBJ1-5; 7 bases agree with TRBD1. J lost 4 bases, V lost 5 bases, and 11 bases had no gene match. CDR1 and CDR2 (germline): LNHDA, SQIVND (reference sequence). CDR3 length equals 16 residues. This CDR3 is CASSPRGRGYNQPQHF. The DNA of the CDR3 is TGTGCCAGTAGTCCTCGCGGCAGGGGGTATAATCAGCCCCAGCATTTT.

This clone was found once. The chain joins TRBV2 to TRBJ2-1, with TRBD2 matching over 9 bases. CDR3 length: 14 residues. Germline CDR1 reads SNHLY; CDR2 reads FYNNEI. Unmatched junction bases numbered 7, after V lost 7 bases and J lost 6 bases. In nucleotides, the CDR3 is TGTGCCAGCAATATAGCGGGAGCCCTCAATGAGCAGTTCTTC. The encoded protein is CASNIAGALNEQFF. Full variable domain (outside the CDR3, taken from reference TRBV2 and TRBJ2-1): EPEVTQTPSHQVTQMGQEVILRCVPISNHLYFYWYRQILGQKVEFLVSFYNNEISEKSEIFDDQFSVERPDGSNFTLKIRSTKLEDSAMYFCASNIAGALNEQFFGPGTRLTVL.

The chain links TRBV6-5 to TRBJ2-1; no reliable D call. V lost 2 bases, J lost 8 bases, and 4 bases lay in between. From germline, CDR1 is MNHEY and CDR2 SVGAGI. This CDR3 spans 11 amino acids. In DNA, the CDR3 is TGTGCCAGCAGTTACGCCTATGAGCAGTTCTTC. Translating it yields CASSYAYEQFF.

The rearrangement joins TRBV6-6 to TRBJ1-5; D gene uncertain. Trimming took 2 bases from V and 1 from J, leaving 9 bases between them. Looked up from germline, CDR1 is MNHNY and CDR2 is SVGAGI (reference sequence). CDR3 length: 15 amino acids. Written as DNA, the CDR3 is TGTGCCAGCAGTTACGCGGCCACAAGCAATCAGCCCCAGCATTTT. Protein product: CASSYAATSNQPQHF.

The chain recombines TRBV19 with TRBJ2-5, with TRBD2 matching 9 bases. V trimming: 6 bases; J trimming: 5 bases; junction bases outside the gene matches: 7. The CDR3 totals 14 residues. The germline CDR1 and CDR2 sequences are LNHDA and SQIVND (reference sequence). CDR3 nucleotides: TGTGCCAGTAGCCCGGGACTAGCAGGGGAGACCCAGTACTTC. It encodes CASSPGLAGETQYF.

The chain employs TRBV7-8 and TRBJ2-7; no firm D call. CDR3 length: 13 amino acids. Germline CDR1 is SGHVS and CDR2 is FQNEAQ. Trimming took off 4 bases at V and 6 bases at J, with 13 bases between the two ends. CDR3 nucleotides: TGTGCCAGCAGCTACGCTTCCCAGGCCGAGCAGTACTTC. As protein: CASSYASQAEQYF.

The chain is built from TRBV19 and TRBJ1-1, with D possibly matching TRBD1 (5 bases). The V and J ends lost 4 bases and 10 bases respectively, with 10 bases between them. CDR3 length: 11 amino acids. Germline values: CDR1 LNHDA, CDR2 SQIVND (reference sequence). The DNA of the CDR3 is TGTGCCAGTAGTAGCCGAGGGGTAGCTTTCTTT. This codes for CASSSRGVAFF.

The J gene is TRBJ2-7, the V gene TRBV30; unclear D gene. V dropped 2 bases and J dropped 7 bases, with 12 bases sitting between them. The CDR3 is made up of 12 amino acids. The germline gives CDR1 GTSNPN, CDR2 SVGIG (reference sequence). The chain's CDR3 is CAWSPGVEEQYF. The CDR3 DNA follows: TGTGCCTGGAGTCCAGGAGTCGAAGAGCAGTACTTC. The whole variable domain, remainder taken from reference TRBV30 and TRBJ2-7, is SQTIHQWPATLVQPVGSPLSLECTVEGTSNPNLYWYRQAAGRGLQLLFYSVGIGQISSEVPQNLSASRPQDRQFILSSKKLLLSDSGFYLCAWSPGVEEQYFGPGTRLTVT.

This chain connects TRBV18 to TRBJ1-2; weak D call: TRBD1 (6 bases). This CDR3 is 14 amino acids long. Trimming pared 3 bases from V and 7 bases from J, leaving 15 bases between. Germline V CDR1 and CDR2: KGHSH, LQKENI. The CDR3 here is CASSPLARGGGYTF. CDR3 coding DNA: TGTGCCAGCTCACCTTTAGCCAGGGGAGGTGGCTACACCTTC.

The J gene is TRBJ2-7, the V gene TRBV2; 10 nucleotides line up with TRBD2. The CDR3 consists of 15 residues. The germline V gene encodes CDR1 SNHLY and CDR2 FYNNEI. V gave up 2 bases and J gave up 7 bases; unmatched junction bases: 8. DNA of the CDR3: TGTGCCAGCAGTGAAATCGCTAGCGGGGGCGGGGAGCAGTACTTC. As protein: CASSEIASGGGEQYF.

This chain uses TRBV5-1 with TRBJ2-1; maybe TRBD2 (5 bases). V dropped 4 bases and J dropped 2 bases, with 19 bases sitting between them. The CDR3 runs to 17 residues. CDR1 and CDR2 from the germline V gene are SGHRS and YFSETQ. DNA for the CDR3: TGCGCCAGCAGCCCCCTCGCGGGCAAAACCCCCTACAATGAGCAGTTCTTC. It yields the protein CASSPLAGKTPYNEQFF.

The chain couples TRBV25-1 to TRBJ2-5; D is unresolved. Germline V CDR1 and CDR2: MGHDK, SYGVNS. This CDR3 contains 15 residues. Trimming took off 8 bases at V and 1 base at J, with 17 bases between the two ends. DNA of the CDR3: TGTGCCAGCTCCACTGGAGTACAACTCCAAGAGACCCAGTACTTC. Translation: CASSTGVQLQETQYF. The full variable domain, completed using reference TRBV25-1 and TRBJ2-5, is EADIYQTPRYLVIGTGKKITLECSQTMGHDKMYWYQQDPGMELHLIHYSYGVNSTEKGDLSSESTVSRIRTEHFPLTLESARPSHTSQYLCASSTGVQLQETQYFGPGTRLLVL.

V is TRBV6-4 and J is TRBJ1-5, with a tentative D call TRBD1 (6 bases). Looked up from germline, CDR1 is MRHNA and CDR2 is SNTAGT. The V end was cut by 8 bases, the J end by 5 bases, with 13 bases between. This CDR3 has 13 amino acids. The CDR3 DNA reads TGTGCCAGCGCCGGGACAACGGATCAGCCCCAGCATTTT. It codes for CASAGTTDQPQHF.

The genes are TRBV7-2 and TRBJ1-5, with TRBD1 matching over 7 bases. V lost 3 bases and J lost 7; bases outside the gene matches: 6. The germline V gene encodes CDR1 SGHTA and CDR2 FQGNSA. This CDR3 is built from 14 residues. CDR3 protein: CASSFRGSGQPQHF. The CDR3 DNA reads TGTGCCAGCAGCTTCAGGGGGTCGGGACAGCCCCAGCATTTT.

This sequence joins TRBV27 and TRBJ2-7; unclear D gene. With 2 bases removed from V and 0 bases from J, the gap between germline ends came to 8 bases. The CDR3 length is 14 residues. Germline assignment: CDR1 MNHEY and CDR2 SMNVEV (reference sequence). CDR3: CASSLQGYSYEQYF. CDR3 nucleotide sequence: TGTGCCAGCAGTTTACAAGGATACTCCTACGAGCAGTACTTC.

This clone was observed a single time. The genes are TRBV19 and TRBJ2-3; 7 bases agree with TRBD2. Looked up from germline, CDR1 is LNHDA and CDR2 is SQIVND (reference sequence). The CDR3 loop spans 12 amino acids. V shed 5 bases and J 8 bases; nucleotides not matched to a gene: 4. The CDR3 is CASSVKRGTQYF. The CDR3 DNA sequence: TGTGCCAGTAGTGTGAAGCGGGGTACGCAGTATTTT.

The chain is built from TRBV7-2 and TRBJ1-4; the D gene is possibly TRBD1 (5 bases). Germline CDR1 is SGHTA and CDR2 is FQGNSA. CDR3 length: 15 amino acids. V gave up 6 bases and J gave up 4 bases, with 15 bases separating them. The CDR3, as DNA: TGTGCCAGCAGTCACAGACAGATTAATAATGAAAAACTGTTTTTT. It is translated as CASSHRQINNEKLFF.

The genes are TRBV5-1 and TRBJ2-2; TRBD1 matches 7 bases. The germline gives CDR1 SGHRS, CDR2 YFSETQ. This CDR3 spans 16 amino acids. The J segment lost 0 bases and the V segment lost 1 base, leaving 3 bases of the junction unmatched. As DNA, the CDR3 is TGCGCCAGCAGCTTGAGGACAGGATCGAACACCGGGGAGCTGTTTTTT. It codes for CASSLRTGSNTGELFF.

This chain's CDR3 is CASSLIPGSDYSGANVLTF. The CDR3 bases are TGTGCCAGCAGTTTGATTCCGGGAAGCGACTATTCTGGGGCCAACGTCCTGACTTTC. J is TRBJ2-6 and V is TRBV27, with D possibly TRBD2 on 5 matching bases. V dropped 3 bases and J dropped 1 base, with 19 bases sitting between them. CDR1 and CDR2 from the germline V gene are MNHEY and SMNVEV (reference sequence). The CDR3 spans 19 residues.

This rearrangement joins TRBV6-1 to TRBJ2-7; tentative D call: TRBD1 (5 bases). Germline loops: CDR1 MNHNS, CDR2 SASEGT. This CDR3 contains 16 residues. V shed 2 bases and J shed 0 bases, with 14 bases lying between them. As DNA, the CDR3 is TGTGCCAGCAGTGAACAGGGTTTCAGCATCTCCTACGAGCAGTACTTC. Protein: CASSEQGFSISYEQYF.

This chain links TRBV5-4 with TRBJ2-3; 7 nucleotides match TRBD2. This CDR3 has 13 residues. Germline CDR1 is SGHNT and CDR2 is YYREEE (reference sequence). Trimming cost V 0 bases and J 5 bases; bases outside gene matches: 0. In nucleotides, the CDR3 is TGTGCCAGCAGCTTGGCGGGGGGAGATACGCAGTATTTT. Translation: CASSLAGGDTQYF.

The chain employs TRBV30 and TRBJ1-5, with D unclear. The CDR3 contains 15 residues. Germline V gives CDR1 GTSNPN, CDR2 SVGIG (reference sequence). V was pared by 0 bases and J by 0 bases, with 9 bases between. In DNA, the CDR3 is TGTGCCTGGAGTGTACCAGACGTTAGCAATCAGCCCCAGCATTTT. It codes for CAWSVPDVSNQPQHF.

V is TRBV9 and J is TRBJ2-1; 12 bases map to TRBD2. Germline V gene lookup returns CDR1 SGDLS and CDR2 YYNGEE. The CDR3 has 17 amino acids. The junction had 4 bases not matched to a gene; V was cut back by 3 bases and J by 0 bases. This CDR3 is CASSGPTSGGSYNEQFF. CDR3 sequence (DNA): TGTGCCAGCAGCGGGCCGACTAGCGGGGGCTCCTACAATGAGCAGTTCTTC.